The source of this T cell receptor beta chain is a study of T cell changes during pregnancy in multiple sclerosis. Assay: immunoSEQ multiplex PCR; the TCRdb copy retains only in-frame clones and omits some. This table has about 77,000 clones, roughly 90% appearing once. The V gene's germline CDR1 is SGHRS and CDR2 YFSETQ. V was trimmed by 0 bases and J by 5 bases, leaving 11 bases between them. This CDR3 region has 15 residues. V and J are TRBV5-1 and TRBJ1-4; no definite D call. The starting material was peripheral blood, obtained before pregnancy. The clonotype comes from a female donor with multiple sclerosis, enrolled in a pregnancy study. This CDR3 is CASSLGGISNEKLFF. CDR3 DNA: TGCGCCAGCAGCTTGGGCGGGATATCCAATGAAAAACTGTTTTTT.